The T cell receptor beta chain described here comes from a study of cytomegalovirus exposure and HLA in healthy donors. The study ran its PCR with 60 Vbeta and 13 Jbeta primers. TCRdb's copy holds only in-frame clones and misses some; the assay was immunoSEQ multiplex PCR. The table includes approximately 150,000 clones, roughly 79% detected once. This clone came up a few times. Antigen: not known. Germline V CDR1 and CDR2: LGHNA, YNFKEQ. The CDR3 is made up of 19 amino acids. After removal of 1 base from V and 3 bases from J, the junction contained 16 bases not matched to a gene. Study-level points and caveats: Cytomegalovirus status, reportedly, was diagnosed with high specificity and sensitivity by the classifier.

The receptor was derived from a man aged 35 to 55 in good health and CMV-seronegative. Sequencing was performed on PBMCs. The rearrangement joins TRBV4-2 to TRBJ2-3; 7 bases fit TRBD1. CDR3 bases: TGTGCCAGCAGCCAAGTAGGACAGGCCGGGGTGAGGGGAACAGATACGCAGTATTTT. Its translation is CASSQVGQAGVRGTDTQYF.